This is a list of T cell receptor beta chains from one sample in a study of T cells after yellow fever vaccination. Each CDR3 protein is one row after TCRdb ran MiXCR on the 5' RACE reads. This table has more than 200,000 distinct CDR3 sequences, over 3% appearing once. Specimen: PBMCs, collected 15 days after the yellow fever booster vaccination. Receptor source: a man between 18 and 35 years old who received the YFV17D yellow fever vaccine. The CDR3 runs from the conserved cysteine through the conserved F or W. A D gene is named only where the DNA matches it firmly. The listing skips clone size in some rows; elsewhere it reads once, few, many or a size class.

d_call,clone_size,v_call,j_call,cdr3_aa,cdr3_nt
TRBD2,many,TRBV13,TRBJ2-2,CASSSELAGELTGELFF,TGTGCCAGCAGCTCAGAGCTAGCGGGGGAGCTCACCGGGGAGCTGTTTTTT
TRBD2,many,TRBV4-2,TRBJ2-5,CASSQGASLSAGGGSETQYF,TGTGCCAGCAGCCAAGGGGCTAGCCTATCTGCCGGGGGGGGAAGCGAGACCCAGTACTTC
TRBD2,many,TRBV12-3/TRBV12-4,TRBJ2-1,CASAPGGEQFF,TGTGCCAGCGCTCCGGGGGGTGAGCAGTTCTTC
TRBD1,NA,TRBV4-1,TRBJ1-2,CASSQEGTGADGYTF,TGCGCCAGCAGCCAAGAAGGGACAGGGGCAGATGGCTACACCTTC
TRBD1,NA,TRBV7-2,TRBJ2-5,CASSPGTGGGQETQYF,TGTGCCAGCAGCCCCGGGACAGGGGGGGGCCAAGAGACCCAGTACTTC
NA,many,TRBV15,TRBJ1-2,CATSRDNIGVWGYTF,TGTGCCACCAGCAGAGATAATATAGGGGTTTGGGGCTACACCTTC
NA,many,TRBV4-1,TRBJ2-5,CASSQVRGRRGSETQYF,TGCGCCAGCAGCCAAGTACGTGGAAGGCGGGGTTCAGAGACCCAGTACTTC
TRBD2,many,TRBV27,TRBJ2-5,CASSRTSGGAWETQYF,TGTGCCAGCAGTCGGACTAGCGGGGGGGCCTGGGAGACCCAGTACTTC
NA,many,TRBV5-1,TRBJ2-1,CASSLGGFSYNEQFF,TGCGCCAGCAGCTTGGGGGGTTTCTCCTACAATGAGCAGTTCTTC
NA,many,TRBV29-1,TRBJ2-3,CSVAGRTRTDTQYF,TGCAGCGTTGCTGGGCGGACACGCACAGATACGCAGTATTTT
NA,few,TRBV19,TRBJ1-1,CARAASSGAFF,TGTGCCAGGGCCGCCTCCTCCGGGGCTTTCTTT
TRBD1,many,TRBV10-1,TRBJ2-3,CASSESRGQYRTDTQYF,TGCGCCAGCAGTGAATCGAGGGGGCAGTATCGTACAGATACGCAGTATTTT